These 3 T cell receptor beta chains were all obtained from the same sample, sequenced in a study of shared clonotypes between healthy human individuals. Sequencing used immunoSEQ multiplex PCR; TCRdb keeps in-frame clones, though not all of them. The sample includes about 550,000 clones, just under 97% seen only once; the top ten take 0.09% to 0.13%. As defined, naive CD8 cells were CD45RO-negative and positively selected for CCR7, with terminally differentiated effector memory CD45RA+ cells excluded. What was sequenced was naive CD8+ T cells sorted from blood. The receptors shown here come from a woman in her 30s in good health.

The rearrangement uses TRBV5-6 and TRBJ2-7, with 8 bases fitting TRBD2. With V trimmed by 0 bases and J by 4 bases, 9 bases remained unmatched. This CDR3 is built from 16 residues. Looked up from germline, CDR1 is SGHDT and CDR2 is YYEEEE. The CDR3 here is CASSLAGGLGWYEQYF. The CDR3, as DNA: TGTGCCAGCAGCTTGGCTGGGGGACTAGGGTGGTACGAGCAGTACTTC.

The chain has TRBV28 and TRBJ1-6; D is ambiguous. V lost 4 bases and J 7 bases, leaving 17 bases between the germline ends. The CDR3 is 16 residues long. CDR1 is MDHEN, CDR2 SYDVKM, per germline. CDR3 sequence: CASSSRRTVSNSPLHF. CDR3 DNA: TGTGCCAGCAGTTCAAGGCGTACAGTTTCAAATTCACCCCTCCACTTT.

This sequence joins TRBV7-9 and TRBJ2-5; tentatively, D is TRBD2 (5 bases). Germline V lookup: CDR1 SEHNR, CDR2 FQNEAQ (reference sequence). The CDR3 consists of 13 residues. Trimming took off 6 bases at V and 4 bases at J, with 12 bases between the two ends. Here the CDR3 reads CASRDRGRETQYF. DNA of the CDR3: TGTGCCAGCAGAGACCGGGGTAGAGAGACCCAGTACTTC.